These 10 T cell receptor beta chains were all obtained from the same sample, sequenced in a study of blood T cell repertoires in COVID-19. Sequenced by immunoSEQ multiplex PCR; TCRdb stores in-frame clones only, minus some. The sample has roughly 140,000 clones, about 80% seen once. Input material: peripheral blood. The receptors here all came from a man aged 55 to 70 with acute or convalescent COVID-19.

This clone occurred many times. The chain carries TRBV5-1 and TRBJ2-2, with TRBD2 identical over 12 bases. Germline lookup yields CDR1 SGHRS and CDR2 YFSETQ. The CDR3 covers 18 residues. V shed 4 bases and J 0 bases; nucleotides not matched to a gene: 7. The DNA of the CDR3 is TGCGCCAGCAGCACCGGACTAGCGGGGCGCGCGAACACCGGGGAGCTGTTTTTT. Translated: CASSTGLAGRANTGELFF.

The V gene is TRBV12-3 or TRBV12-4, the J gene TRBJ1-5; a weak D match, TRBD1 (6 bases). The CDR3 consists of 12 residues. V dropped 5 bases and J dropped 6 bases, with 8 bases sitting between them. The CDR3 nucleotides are TGTGCCAGCAGTACACAGGGTCAGCCCCAGCATTTT. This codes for CASSTQGQPQHF.

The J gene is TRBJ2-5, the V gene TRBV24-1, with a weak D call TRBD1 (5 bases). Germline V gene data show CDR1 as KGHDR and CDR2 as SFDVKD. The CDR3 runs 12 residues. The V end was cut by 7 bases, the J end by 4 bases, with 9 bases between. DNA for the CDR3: TGTGCCACCAGGGACGACAGAGAGACCCAGTACTTC. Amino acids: CATRDDRETQYF.

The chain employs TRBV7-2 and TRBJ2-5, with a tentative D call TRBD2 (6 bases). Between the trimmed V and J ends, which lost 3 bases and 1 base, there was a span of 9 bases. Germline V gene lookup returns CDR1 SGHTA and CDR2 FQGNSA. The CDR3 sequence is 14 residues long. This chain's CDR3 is CASSLGLIQETQYF. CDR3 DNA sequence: TGTGCCAGCAGCTTGGGACTGATCCAAGAGACCCAGTACTTC. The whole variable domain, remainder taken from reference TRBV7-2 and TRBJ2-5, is GAGVSQSPSNKVTEKGKDVELRCDPISGHTALYWYRQSLGQGLEFLIYFQGNSAPDKSGLPSDRFSAERTGGSVSTLTIQRTQQEDSAVYLCASSLGLIQETQYFGPGTRLLVL.

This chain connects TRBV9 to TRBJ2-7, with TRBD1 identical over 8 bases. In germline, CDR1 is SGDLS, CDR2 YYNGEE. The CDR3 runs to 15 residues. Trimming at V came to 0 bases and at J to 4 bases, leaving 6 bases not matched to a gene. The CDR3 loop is CASSVDPGGFYEQYF. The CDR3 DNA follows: TGTGCCAGCAGCGTAGACCCAGGGGGCTTTTACGAGCAGTACTTC.

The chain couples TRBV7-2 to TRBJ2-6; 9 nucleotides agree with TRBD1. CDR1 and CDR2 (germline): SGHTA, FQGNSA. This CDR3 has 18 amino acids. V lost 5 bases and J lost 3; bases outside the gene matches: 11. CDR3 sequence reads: CASSPGQGKSYGANVLTF. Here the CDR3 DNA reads TGTGCCAGCAGCCCCGGACAGGGGAAGAGTTATGGGGCCAACGTCCTGACTTTC. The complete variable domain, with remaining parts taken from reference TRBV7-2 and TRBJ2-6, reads GAGVSQSPSNKVTEKGKDVELRCDPISGHTALYWYRQSLGQGLEFLIYFQGNSAPDKSGLPSDRFSAERTGGSVSTLTIQRTQQEDSAVYLCASSPGQGKSYGANVLTFGAGSRLTVL.

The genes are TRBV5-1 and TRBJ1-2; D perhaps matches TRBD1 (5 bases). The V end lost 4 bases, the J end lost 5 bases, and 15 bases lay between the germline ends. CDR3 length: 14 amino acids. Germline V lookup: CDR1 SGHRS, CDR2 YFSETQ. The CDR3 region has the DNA TGCGCCAGCAGCGCGACTGACGGGGGTTATGGCTACACCTTC. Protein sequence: CASSATDGGYGYTF.

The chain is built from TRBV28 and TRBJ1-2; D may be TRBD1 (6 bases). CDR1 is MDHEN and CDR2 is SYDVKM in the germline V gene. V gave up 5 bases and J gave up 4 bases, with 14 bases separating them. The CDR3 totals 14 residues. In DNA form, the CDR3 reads TGTGCCAGCAGTGGCGACAGGACCTCCTATGGCTACACCTTC. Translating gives CASSGDRTSYGYTF.

The DNA for the CDR3 is TGTGCCAGCATACGACAGGGGAGCTCCTACAATGAGCAGTTCTTC. As protein: CASIRQGSSYNEQFF. The chain uses TRBV2 and TRBJ2-1, with 8 bases lining up with TRBD1. CDR1 is SNHLY and CDR2 is FYNNEI in the germline V gene. With 7 bases clipped from V and 0 bases from J, the junction kept 5 bases outside the gene matches. CDR3 length: 15 residues.

CDR3 in DNA: TGTGCCAGCAGGATGGGACTTGGCACAGATACGCAGTATTTT. Translating it yields CASRMGLGTDTQYF. The gene calls are TRBV13 and TRBJ2-3; D is perhaps TRBD2 (6 bases). Germline CDR1 reads PRHDT; CDR2 reads FYEKMQ (reference sequence). The CDR3 contains 14 residues. With 6 bases removed from V and 1 base from J, the gap between germline ends came to 11 bases.